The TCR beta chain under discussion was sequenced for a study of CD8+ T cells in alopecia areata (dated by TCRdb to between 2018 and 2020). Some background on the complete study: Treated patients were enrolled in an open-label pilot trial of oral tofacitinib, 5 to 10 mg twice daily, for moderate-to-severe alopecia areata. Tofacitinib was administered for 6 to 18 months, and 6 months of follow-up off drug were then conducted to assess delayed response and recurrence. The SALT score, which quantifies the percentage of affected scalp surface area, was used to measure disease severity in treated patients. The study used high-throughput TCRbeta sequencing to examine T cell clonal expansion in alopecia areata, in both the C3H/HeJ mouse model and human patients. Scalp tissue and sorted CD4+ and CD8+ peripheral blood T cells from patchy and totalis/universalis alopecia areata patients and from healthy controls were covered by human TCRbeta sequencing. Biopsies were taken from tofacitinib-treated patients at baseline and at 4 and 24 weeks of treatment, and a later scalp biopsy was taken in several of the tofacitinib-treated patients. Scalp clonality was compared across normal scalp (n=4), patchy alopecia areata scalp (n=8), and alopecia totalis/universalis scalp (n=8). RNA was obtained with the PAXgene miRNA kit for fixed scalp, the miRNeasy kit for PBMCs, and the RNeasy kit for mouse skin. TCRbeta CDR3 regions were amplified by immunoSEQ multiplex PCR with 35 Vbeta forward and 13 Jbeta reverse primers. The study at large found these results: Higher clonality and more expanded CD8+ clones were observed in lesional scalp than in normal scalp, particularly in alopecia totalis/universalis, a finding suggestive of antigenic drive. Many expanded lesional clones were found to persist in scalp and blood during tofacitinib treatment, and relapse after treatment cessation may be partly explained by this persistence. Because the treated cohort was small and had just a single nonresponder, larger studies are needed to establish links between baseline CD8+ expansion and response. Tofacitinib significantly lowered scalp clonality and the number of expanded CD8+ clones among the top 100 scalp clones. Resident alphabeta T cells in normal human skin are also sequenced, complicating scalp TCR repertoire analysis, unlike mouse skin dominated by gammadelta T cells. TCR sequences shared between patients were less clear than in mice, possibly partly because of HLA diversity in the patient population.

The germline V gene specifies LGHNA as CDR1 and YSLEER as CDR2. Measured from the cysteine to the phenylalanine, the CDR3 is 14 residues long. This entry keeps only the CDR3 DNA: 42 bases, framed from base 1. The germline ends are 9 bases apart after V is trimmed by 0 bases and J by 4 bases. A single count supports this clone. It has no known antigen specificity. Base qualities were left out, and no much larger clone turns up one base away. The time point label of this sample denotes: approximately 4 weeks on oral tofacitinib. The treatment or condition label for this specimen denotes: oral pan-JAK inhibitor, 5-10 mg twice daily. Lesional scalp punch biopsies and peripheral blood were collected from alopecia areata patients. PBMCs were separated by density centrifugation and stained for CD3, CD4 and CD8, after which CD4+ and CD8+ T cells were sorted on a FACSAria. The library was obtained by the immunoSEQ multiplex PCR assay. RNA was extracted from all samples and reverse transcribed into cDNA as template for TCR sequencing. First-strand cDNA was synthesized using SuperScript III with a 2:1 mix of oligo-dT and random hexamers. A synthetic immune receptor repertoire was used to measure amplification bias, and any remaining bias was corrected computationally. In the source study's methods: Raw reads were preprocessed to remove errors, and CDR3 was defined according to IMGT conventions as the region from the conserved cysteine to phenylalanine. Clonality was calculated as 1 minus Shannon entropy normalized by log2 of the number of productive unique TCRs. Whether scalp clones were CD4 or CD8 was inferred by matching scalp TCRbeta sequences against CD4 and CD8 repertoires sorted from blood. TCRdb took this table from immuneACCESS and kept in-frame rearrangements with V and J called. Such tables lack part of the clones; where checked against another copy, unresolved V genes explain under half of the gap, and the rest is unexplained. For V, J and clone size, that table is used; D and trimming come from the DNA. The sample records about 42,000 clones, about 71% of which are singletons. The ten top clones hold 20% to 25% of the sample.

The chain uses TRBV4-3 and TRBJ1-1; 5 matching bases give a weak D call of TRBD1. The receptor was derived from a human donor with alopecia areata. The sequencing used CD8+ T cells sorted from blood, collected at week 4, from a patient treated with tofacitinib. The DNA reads TGCGCCAGCAGCCAAGATCGGGGCTCCACTGAAGCTTTCTTT. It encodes CASSQDRGSTEAFF.